The clone carrying this T cell receptor beta chain was observed a few times. This entry belongs to a study of blood T cells in healthy people across ages. A J-beta primer mix and a sample-barcoded 5' primer were used in a second PCR of about 7 to 12 cycles. Each CDR3 protein gets one entry after TCRdb re-called the 5' RACE reads with MiXCR. This sample has roughly 1,100,000 distinct CDR3 sequences, with about 23% found just once. The V end lost 6 bases, the J end lost 6 bases, and 11 bases lay between the germline ends. In germline, CDR1 is ENHRY, CDR2 SYGVKD. This CDR3 is 12 amino acids long. The same data also went into a second study, on T cells of mothers and their children. That study adds: Normalized overlap was always slightly, never significantly, higher in related than unrelated mother-child pairs.

This clonotype originated in a girl aged 2 to 10 in good health. This chain joins TRBV10-3 and TRBJ1-1; unclear D gene. Material for sequencing was blood. The CDR3 here is CAISRSGAEAFF. The DNA for the CDR3 is TGTGCCATCAGCAGGAGCGGGGCTGAAGCTTTCTTT.